The 11 T cell receptor beta chains presented below share a single source sample, sequenced in a study of T-cell memory formation after mild COVID-19. TCRdb reprocessed the 5' RACE reads with MiXCR, giving one entry per CDR3 protein. In the table there are fewer than 150,000 distinct CDR3 sequences, more than 13% of which are singletons. Sequenced: PBMCs or a T cell subset sorted from them (not recorded which). The receptor source for this set is an adult woman who had mild COVID-19 (a few samples of this study predate the infection). Cell type and time point are not known.

The chain couples TRBV13 to TRBJ2-1; the D gene could be TRBD1 or TRBD2 (6 bases each). V dropped 5 bases and J dropped 3 bases, with 11 bases sitting between them. Germline V gives CDR1 PRHDT, CDR2 FYEKMQ (reference sequence). The CDR3 runs 14 residues. CDR3 nucleotides: TGTGCCAGCAGCCAGAGGGGGGTCTACAATGAGCAGTTCTTC. Translating gives CASSQRGVYNEQFF.

This clonotype was counted only a few times. CDR3 in amino acids: CASSYSGGDYNEQFF. The CDR3 nucleotides are TGTGCCAGCAGTTACTCGGGGGGGGATTACAATGAGCAGTTCTTC. V is TRBV6-5 and J is TRBJ2-1, with 7 bases identical to TRBD2. This CDR3 is 15 amino acids long. V lost 0 bases, J lost 4 bases, and 3 bases stayed unmatched. Germline loops: CDR1 MNHEY, CDR2 SVGAGI.

The table lists this clonotype with many counts. This rearrangement joins TRBV5-6 to TRBJ2-7, with D maybe TRBD1 (5 bases). The CDR3 is made up of 13 amino acids. Trimming took off 2 bases at V and 6 bases at J, with 12 bases between the two ends. The V gene's germline CDR1 is SGHDT and CDR2 YYEEEE. CDR3 sequence: CASSFNQGSEQYF. The CDR3 region has the DNA TGTGCCAGCAGCTTTAATCAGGGAAGCGAGCAGTACTTC.

The chain carries TRBV5-1 and TRBJ2-7, with TRBD1 as a possible D gene (5 bases). Trimming pared 1 base from V and 2 bases from J, leaving 13 bases between. The CDR3 covers 15 residues. CDR1 and CDR2 (germline): SGHRS, YFSETQ. CDR3 nucleotides: TGCGCCAGCAGCTTGAAAGACAGTCCCCCCTACGAGCAGTACTTC. Protein product: CASSLKDSPPYEQYF.

This chain uses TRBV21-1 with TRBJ2-7; the DNA was not used to check the table's D call, TRBD2. TRBV21-1 constitutes a pseudogene. This CDR3 spans 18 amino acids. The CDR3: CASSKEGSGRANTHEQYF. The DNA of the CDR3 is TGTGCCAGCAGCAAAGAAGGTAGCGGGAGGGCCAATACCCACGAGCAGTACTTC.

This clonotype has ten or more counts. J is TRBJ2-1 and V is TRBV24-1; 9 nucleotides match TRBD1. With V trimmed by 3 bases and J by 7 bases, 3 bases remained unmatched. The CDR3 spans 14 residues. Germline-derived CDR1 and CDR2 are KGHDR and SFDVKD. CDR3 coding DNA: TGTGCCACCAGTGATGTGACAGGGGGTAATGAGCAGTTCTTC. Its protein product is CATSDVTGGNEQFF.

This clonotype showed up just a few times. The chain combines TRBV9 with TRBJ1-6; 8 nucleotides line up with TRBD1. This CDR3 is built from 15 residues. V trimming: 4 bases; J trimming: 5 bases; junction bases outside the gene matches: 5. Germline V gives CDR1 SGDLS, CDR2 YYNGEE. CDR3 nucleotides: TGTGCCAGCAGCCCAAGGACAGGGCATAATTCACCCCTCCACTTT. Translation: CASSPRTGHNSPLHF.

The J gene is TRBJ1-5, the V gene TRBV19; 10 nucleotides line up with TRBD1. Germline V gene data show CDR1 as LNHDA and CDR2 as SQIVND (reference sequence). Trimming cost V 6 bases and J 6 bases; bases outside gene matches: 8. The CDR3 extends over 15 amino acids. CDR3 loop: CASSLTGGPFQPQHF. For the CDR3, the DNA is TGTGCCAGTAGCTTGACAGGGGGCCCTTTTCAGCCCCAGCATTTT.

The rearrangement joins TRBV5-1 to TRBJ1-2; D is ambiguous. Per germline, CDR1 SGHRS and CDR2 YFSETQ. The CDR3 is 15 residues long. V was shortened by 0 bases and J by 4 bases, with 13 bases between the two germline ends. CDR3 loop: CASSLDTGWSYGYTF. In DNA form, the CDR3 reads TGCGCCAGCAGCTTGGATACGGGATGGAGCTATGGCTACACCTTC. The full variable domain, with the rest looked up from reference TRBV5-1 and TRBJ1-2, is KAGVTQTPRYLIKTRGQQVTLSCSPISGHRSVSWYQQTPGQGLQFLFEYFSETQRNKGNFPGRFSGRQFSNSRSEMNVSTLELGDSALYLCASSLDTGWSYGYTFGSGTRLTVV.

This chain's CDR3 is CASSQESAGSYNEQFF. The CDR3 DNA sequence: TGTGCCAGCAGCCAAGAATCGGCGGGCTCCTACAATGAGCAGTTCTTC. The chain links TRBV3-1 to TRBJ2-1; D is perhaps TRBD2 (5 bases). The germline V gene encodes CDR1 LGHDT and CDR2 YNNKEL (reference sequence). Between the trimmed V and J ends, which lost 0 bases and 0 bases, there was a span of 9 bases. The CDR3 runs to 16 residues.

This rearrangement joins TRBV4-2 to TRBJ1-2, with D perhaps matching TRBD1 (5 bases). Germline V gene lookup returns CDR1 LGHNA and CDR2 YNFKEQ. The CDR3 consists of 13 residues. V was trimmed by 4 bases and J by 7 bases, leaving 13 bases between them. DNA for the CDR3: TGTGCCAGCAGCCTGGGGCATGTCGGTGGCTACACCTTC. The encoded protein is CASSLGHVGGYTF.